This T cell receptor beta chain was obtained from a study of blood T cell repertoires in COVID-19. Study-level information: In each case, the material was cDNA or gDNA derived from T cells, B-cell-depleted T cells, or PBMCs.

Per the original methods: Scientists estimated how many nucleated cells there were by amplifying reference gene primers. Repertoires were generated with immunoSEQ multiplex PCR, while TCRdb's copy carries only in-frame clones and drops some. V, J and clone size are those of that table, while D and trimming were read from the DNA. The sample holds about 210,000 clones, about 90% seen once. Germline lookup yields CDR1 SNHLY and CDR2 FYNNEI. CDR3 length: 13 residues. J gave up 6 bases and V 6 bases, and 5 bases lay outside the gene matches. The source material was peripheral blood. The V call is TRBV2, the J call TRBJ1-5; 7 positions agree with TRBD1. The clonotype comes from a man aged 30-40 years with acute or convalescent COVID-19. This CDR3 is CASRHRGSQPQHF. The CDR3 DNA is TGTGCCAGCAGACACAGGGGAAGTCAGCCCCAGCATTTT. The variable domain in full, completed from reference TRBV2 and TRBJ1-5, reads EPEVTQTPSHQVTQMGQEVILRCVPISNHLYFYWYRQILGQKVEFLVSFYNNEISEKSEIFDDQFSVERPDGSNFTLKIRSTKLEDSAMYFCASRHRGSQPQHFGDGTRLSIL.